These 26 T cell receptor beta chains were all obtained from the same sample, sequenced in a study of graft-versus-host responses after intestinal transplantation. Assay used: immunoSEQ multiplex PCR; TCRdb lists only in-frame clones, some missing. Among more than 25,000 clones listed, 85% to 95% were seen once. The sequences come from PBMCs, collected 18 days after transplant. These receptors came from a human patient who received an intestinal transplant, so some T cells may come from the graft donor.

This rearrangement joins TRBV2 to TRBJ2-3; a weak D match, TRBD2 (6 bases). This CDR3 comprises 15 residues. Looked up from germline, CDR1 is SNHLY and CDR2 is FYNNEI. V lost 3 bases to trimming and J lost 5 bases, with 15 bases between them. The CDR3, as DNA: TGTGCCAGCAGTGACGGGGGTGGCATAGAAGATACGCAGTATTTT. It codes for CASSDGGGIEDTQYF.

This rearrangement joins TRBV10-2 to TRBJ2-1, with a possible D match to TRBD2 (5 bases). This CDR3 has 14 residues. V lost 3 bases to trimming and J lost 4 bases, with 10 bases between them. Germline V gives CDR1 WSHSY, CDR2 SAAADI. The CDR3 DNA reads TGCGCCAGCAGTGATAGTTCGGGGTACAATGAGCAGTTCTTC. This gives the protein CASSDSSGYNEQFF.

The chain joins TRBV5-1 to TRBJ2-7, with D possibly matching TRBD2 (6 bases). This CDR3 comprises 12 residues. In germline, CDR1 is SGHRS, CDR2 YFSETQ. V was clipped by 0 bases and J by 6 bases, with 7 bases between them. CDR3 amino acids: CASSLGAGEQYF. The CDR3, as DNA: TGCGCCAGCAGCTTGGGAGCGGGCGAGCAGTACTTC.

The chain recombines TRBV6-4 with TRBJ2-3; no clear D gene. Germline CDR1 MRHNA, CDR2 SNTAGT. The CDR3 consists of 14 residues. The ends were cut back, 6 bases at V and 4 bases at J, with 14 bases in the middle. The CDR3 protein is CASSPFGTSDTQYF. CDR3 sequence (DNA): TGTGCCAGCAGCCCTTTCGGCACATCAGATACGCAGTATTTT.

The rearrangement joins TRBV30 to TRBJ2-5, with 10 bases identical to TRBD1. After removal of 5 bases from V and 7 bases from J, the junction contained 13 bases not matched to a gene. Germline values: CDR1 GTSNPN, CDR2 SVGIG (reference sequence). This CDR3 contains 15 residues. As DNA, the CDR3 is TGTGCCTGGCCCCCACCGGGACAGGGGTGTGGGACCCAGTACTTC. Protein product: CAWPPPGQGCGTQYF.

The chain carries TRBV2 and TRBJ2-5; possible D gene TRBD1, 6 bases. Per the germline V gene, CDR1 is SNHLY and CDR2 is FYNNEI. This CDR3 has 13 residues. Deletions cut 10 bases from V and 3 bases from J, with 15 bases between. The CDR3 here is CANHKTGEETQYF. The DNA of the CDR3 is TGTGCCAACCACAAGACAGGTGAAGAGACCCAGTACTTC.

The chain has TRBV5-6 and TRBJ2-1; 7 nucleotides match TRBD1. CDR3 size: 13 residues. The germline gives CDR1 SGHDT, CDR2 YYEEEE. With V trimmed by 2 bases and J by 7 bases, 3 bases remained unmatched. For the CDR3, the DNA is TGTGCCAGCAGCTTCGGGGACAGAAATGAGCAGTTCTTC. It codes for CASSFGDRNEQFF.

This clone has a single count. This CDR3 reads CAWGNVGFREKLFF. CDR3 in DNA: TGTGCCTGGGGTAATGTAGGGTTTCGGGAAAAACTGTTTTTT. The gene calls are TRBV30 and TRBJ1-4; no clear D. From germline, CDR1 is GTSNPN and CDR2 SVGIG (reference sequence). Trimming removed 5 bases at V and 8 bases at J, with 18 bases between. The CDR3 contains 14 residues.

The chain employs TRBV28 and TRBJ1-6; 8 bases line up with TRBD1. Trimming took 2 bases from V and 0 from J; bases not matched to a gene: 12. Germline lookup yields CDR1 MDHEN and CDR2 SYDVKM. This CDR3 is 20 amino acids long. CDR3 loop: CASSLSRLGQASSYNSPLHF. The CDR3 bases are TGTGCCAGCAGTTTAAGCCGACTGGGACAGGCGAGCTCCTATAATTCACCCCTCCACTTT.

This clone was recorded only once. The DNA for the CDR3 is TGTGCCAGCAGCTTAGTCGGAGAGACCCAGTACTTC. Its translation: CASSLVGETQYF. The rearrangement links TRBV7-9 to TRBJ2-5; D unclear. CDR3 size: 12 residues. The V end lost 1 base, the J end lost 4 bases, and 4 bases lay between the germline ends. The germline V gene encodes CDR1 SEHNR and CDR2 FQNEAQ (reference sequence).

J is TRBJ1-1 and V is TRBV29-1; no clear D gene. This CDR3 is built from 11 residues. Trimming left V 7 bases short and J 2 bases short, with 8 bases between. CDR1 and CDR2 from the germline V gene are SQVTM and ANQGSEA. CDR3 sequence reads: CSGSENTEAFF. The CDR3 bases are TGCAGCGGAAGTGAAAACACTGAAGCTTTCTTT.

J is TRBJ2-3 and V is TRBV5-1; D is undetermined. V was pared by 0 bases and J by 0 bases, with 8 bases between. From germline, CDR1 is SGHRS and CDR2 YFSETQ. The CDR3 extends over 15 amino acids. The CDR3 loop is CASSLGVSSTDTQYF. The DNA for the CDR3 is TGCGCCAGCAGCTTGGGGGTGTCTAGCACAGATACGCAGTATTTT.

The rearrangement uses TRBV12-5 and TRBJ2-7, with TRBD2 identical over 7 bases. The CDR3 covers 15 residues. From germline, CDR1 is LGHNT and CDR2 FRNRAP. Trimming took 5 bases from V and 3 from J; bases not matched to a gene: 10. CDR3 in DNA: TGTGCTAGTGGTACTCCGGGACTACGAAACTACGAGCAGTACTTC. Amino acid sequence: CASGTPGLRNYEQYF. The whole variable domain, remainder taken from reference TRBV12-5 and TRBJ2-7, is DARVTQTPRHKVTEMGQEVTMRCQPILGHNTVFWYRQTMMQGLELLAYFRNRAPLDDSGMPKDRFSAEMPDATLATLKIQPSEPRDSAVYFCASGTPGLRNYEQYFGPGTRLTVT.

This chain uses TRBV13 with TRBJ2-1, with 9 bases aligning to TRBD2. Germline V gene sequence: CDR1 PRHDT, CDR2 FYEKMQ (reference sequence). This CDR3 spans 16 amino acids. With 4 bases clipped from V and 8 bases from J, the junction kept 12 bases outside the gene matches. Here the CDR3 DNA reads TGTGCCAGCAGCTCGGGGCTGGCGGGGGGGCTCGATGAGCAGTTCTTC. Translated, it gives CASSSGLAGGLDEQFF.

The chain is built from TRBV5-1 and TRBJ2-1; D may be TRBD1 (6 bases). The CDR3 loop spans 14 amino acids. V was trimmed by 7 bases and J by 2 bases, leaving 13 bases between them. Germline V gene lookup returns CDR1 SGHRS and CDR2 YFSETQ. The chain's CDR3 is CASRRDIAYNEQFF. The DNA for the CDR3 is TGCGCCAGCCGCCGGGACATAGCCTACAATGAGCAGTTCTTC.

The chain joins TRBV5-6 to TRBJ2-5, with D perhaps assigned TRBD1 or TRBD2 (6 bases each). The germline V gene encodes CDR1 SGHDT and CDR2 YYEEEE. The V gene lost 4 bases and the J gene lost 4 bases, with 17 bases spanning the gap. This CDR3 is built from 15 residues. CDR3 sequence reads: CASSLSRGGGETQYF. In DNA form, the CDR3 reads TGTGCCAGCAGCCTTTCCAGGGGAGGAGGAGAGACCCAGTACTTC. Complete variable domain (other parts from reference TRBV5-6 and TRBJ2-5): DAGVTQSPTHLIKTRGQQVTLRCSPKSGHDTVSWYQQALGQGPQFIFQYYEEEERQRGNFPDRFSGHQFPNYSSELNVNALLLGDSALYLCASSLSRGGGETQYFGPGTRLLVL.

This rearrangement joins TRBV11-2 to TRBJ1-1; D remains ambiguous. The CDR3 extends over 14 amino acids. V was trimmed by 2 bases and J by 0 bases, leaving 7 bases between them. The germline gives CDR1 SGHAT, CDR2 FQNNGV. The CDR3 nucleotides read TGTGCCAGCAGCTTATCCCAAATGAACACTGAAGCTTTCTTT. Its protein product is CASSLSQMNTEAFF.

The chain carries TRBV7-9 and TRBJ2-7; D assignment may be TRBD1 or TRBD2 (5 bases each). The CDR3 consists of 13 residues. Germline CDR1 reads SEHNR; CDR2 reads FQNEAQ (reference sequence). V was clipped by 5 bases and J by 7 bases, with 15 bases between them. The CDR3 DNA is TGTGCCAGCAGCAGCCCGGGTGGGACGGAGCAGTACTTC. Protein: CASSSPGGTEQYF.

The rearrangement uses TRBV6-5 and TRBJ1-4, with D unresolved. V was pared by 0 bases and J by 8 bases, with 10 bases between. Germline V gene lookup returns CDR1 MNHEY and CDR2 SVGAGI. The length of the CDR3 is 14 residues. CDR3 sequence (DNA): TGTGCCAGCAGTTACTCGAACGGGGAGGAAAAACTGTTTTTT. Its protein is CASSYSNGEEKLFF.

This chain connects TRBV19 to TRBJ2-7; 9 bases are shared with TRBD1. V shed 10 bases and J 1 base; nucleotides not matched to a gene: 5. The CDR3 consists of 13 residues. Germline CDR1 is LNHDA and CDR2 is SQIVND (reference sequence). The CDR3 bases are TGTGCCACCATCGGGACAGGGTCCTACGAGCAGTACTTC. Amino acid sequence: CATIGTGSYEQYF.

The genes are TRBV2 and TRBJ2-2; 13 nucleotides agree with TRBD2. Trimming took 9 bases from V and 4 from J; bases not matched to a gene: 5. The CDR3 is made up of 15 amino acids. Germline CDR1 SNHLY, CDR2 FYNNEI. The CDR3 sequence: CASHRTSGGTGELFF. DNA for the CDR3: TGTGCCAGTCACCGGACTAGCGGGGGCACCGGGGAGCTGTTTTTT. The entire variable domain, with the rest obtained from reference TRBV2 and TRBJ2-2, is as follows: EPEVTQTPSHQVTQMGQEVILRCVPISNHLYFYWYRQILGQKVEFLVSFYNNEISEKSEIFDDQFSVERPDGSNFTLKIRSTKLEDSAMYFCASHRTSGGTGELFFGEGSRLTVL.

V and J are TRBV6-5 and TRBJ1-3; D call uncertain. The CDR3 totals 15 residues. Germline lookup yields CDR1 MNHEY and CDR2 SVGAGI. The V end was cut by 0 bases, the J end by 3 bases, with 9 bases between. The CDR3: CASSYSRGGGNTIYF. CDR3 in DNA: TGTGCCAGCAGTTACTCCCGAGGTGGTGGAAACACCATATATTTT.

CDR3 amino acids: CASSTGGKSYGYTF. In DNA form, the CDR3 reads TGTGCCAGTAGCACTGGGGGGAAGAGCTATGGCTACACCTTC. The rearrangement joins TRBV19 to TRBJ1-2; tentatively, D is TRBD1 (5 bases). This CDR3 is 14 amino acids long. Trimming shortened V by 6 bases and J by 4 bases, and 15 bases separated the two germline ends. Germline V gene lookup returns CDR1 LNHDA and CDR2 SQIVND (reference sequence).

This clone was counted once. The J gene is TRBJ1-6, the V gene TRBV28; maybe TRBD1 (5 bases). Germline V lookup: CDR1 MDHEN, CDR2 SYDVKM. Trimming took off 9 bases at V and 0 bases at J, with 9 bases between the two ends. The CDR3 extends over 14 amino acids. CDR3 nucleotides: TGTGCCAGTAAAGGGGTCTCCTATAATTCACCCCTCCACTTT. Amino acid sequence: CASKGVSYNSPLHF.

The V and J genes are TRBV6-5 and TRBJ2-1; tentatively, D is TRBD1 or TRBD2 (5 bases each). V gave up 0 bases and J gave up 4 bases, with 13 bases separating them. Germline V gene sequence: CDR1 MNHEY, CDR2 SVGAGI. The length of the CDR3 is 16 residues. The CDR3 sequence is CASSYSRQGAYNEQFF. Written as DNA, the CDR3 is TGTGCCAGCAGTTACTCGCGGCAGGGAGCGTACAATGAGCAGTTCTTC.

This rearrangement joins TRBV25-1 to TRBJ1-1; D not certain. Germline V lookup: CDR1 MGHDK, CDR2 SYGVNS. The CDR3 contains 13 residues. The CDR3 sequence is CATKESMNTEAFF. CDR3 in DNA: TGTGCAACCAAGGAGAGCATGAACACTGAAGCTTTCTTT.